A single T cell receptor (beta chain) is shown here with its context. As handled by the study authors: Reference gene primer amplification gave nucleated cell count estimates. Method: immunoSEQ multiplex PCR; TCRdb's copy keeps in-frame clones and lacks some. Clonal size and the V and J genes are those of that table, whereas D and trimming came from the DNA. The table lists about 55,000 clones, 85% of them singletons. The CDR3 length is 14 residues. V was pared by 8 bases and J by 0 bases, with 12 bases between. CDR1 and CDR2 (germline): SGHDT, YYEEEE. The data were obtained in a study of blood T cell repertoires in COVID-19. Study overall: Material from acute and convalescent COVID-19 was sourced from the United States, Italy and Spain. The cDNA or gDNA used as material had been derived from T cells, B-cell-depleted T cells, or PBMCs.

The J gene is TRBJ1-3, the V gene TRBV5-6; D remains ambiguous. Material: peripheral blood. This sequence was found in a human donor in a cohort sampled during active COVID-19. CDR3 region: CASNSGFSGNTIYF. CDR3 DNA sequence: TGTGCCAGTAACAGTGGATTCTCTGGAAACACCATATATTTT.